The clone carrying this T cell receptor (beta chain) was counted once. Losses at the gene ends were 4 bases for V and 3 bases for J; bases not matched to a gene: 5. The CDR3 sequence is 15 residues long. CDR1 SEHNR and CDR2 FQNEAQ come from the germline V gene (reference sequence). The data are from a study of shared T cell receptors in the human thymus. Repertoires were generated with immunoSEQ multiplex PCR, while TCRdb's copy carries only in-frame clones and drops some. The sample includes 720,000 or so clones, approximately 83% seen only once; the top ten take around 0.01%. Separately, the same data were catalogued under a study of human thymus T cells. That investigation notes: Resections from corrective heart surgery provided thymus tissue. Reports from related research described highly overlapping thymic repertoires among unrelated individuals.

The rearrangement uses TRBV7-9 and TRBJ1-2, with TRBD1 identical over 10 bases. Material for sequencing was thymocytes. This TCR derives from a girl under three years old with a congenital heart defect. CDR3 in DNA: TGTGCCAGCAGCTGGGGGGACAGGGGACACTATGGCTACACCTTC. It is translated as CASSWGDRGHYGYTF.